The clone carrying this T cell receptor (beta chain) turned up a few times. Its antigen is still unknown. This sample is drawn from a study of human T cells and chemical hapten exposure. Study in general: The sensitizing agent was 2% DPC, placed on roughly 2 cm by roughly 2 cm of upper inner arm skin.

The study's findings and limits: TCRs above 1 in 1000 frequency did not change with DPC sensitization.

TCRdb independently ran MiXCR on the RACE reads; one entry per CDR3 protein. The sample lists about 94,000 distinct CDR3 sequences, about 9.3% seen once, with approximately 2% in the top ten. Indicated time point: patch test 2, 6 weeks after DPC sensitization. Treatment defined: therapeutic diphenylcyclopropenone sensitization with weekly scalp DPC. The CDR3 consists of 17 residues. Germline loops: CDR1 MNHEY, CDR2 SVGAGI. J lost 1 base, V lost 0 bases, and 5 bases had no gene match. Material: whole blood, obtained in connection with sensitization to the hapten diphenylcyclopropenone (DPC). This receptor was obtained from a woman between 40 and 50 years old with alopecia areata. Some clones in this sample may be carry-over from other donors' samples. The J gene is TRBJ1-5, the V gene TRBV6-5; 8 bases are shared with TRBD1. CDR3 amino acids: CASSYSGDRTSNQPQHF. CDR3 nucleotides: TGTGCCAGCAGTTACTCAGGGGACAGGACAAGCAATCAGCCCCAGCATTTT.